These 29 T cell receptor beta chains came from one sample sequenced in a study of T-cell memory formation after mild COVID-19. TCRdb re-analysed the 5' RACE reads in MiXCR, keeping a single row per CDR3 protein. The data contain about 410,000 distinct CDR3 sequences, less than 25% of them singletons. Sequences were obtained from PBMCs or a T cell subset sorted from them (not recorded which). These receptors were obtained from an adult woman who had mild COVID-19 (a few samples of this study predate the infection). Cell type and time point are not known.

V usage is TRBV6-1 and J usage is TRBJ1-5; D unclear. This CDR3 is built from 16 residues. The germline V and J ends were trimmed by 0 bases and 2 bases, with 11 bases remaining between them. Germline-derived CDR1 and CDR2 are MNHNS and SASEGT. The CDR3 nucleotides are TGTGCCAGCAGTGAAGCACCTAGGGCTGGCAATCAGCCCCAGCATTTT. This encodes CASSEAPRAGNQPQHF.

In this sample, this clonotype turned up many times. The gene calls are TRBV5-1 and TRBJ2-5, with no clear D. The CDR3 spans 14 residues. V lost 2 bases and J lost 2, with 10 bases in between. Germline CDR1 is SGHRS and CDR2 is YFSETQ. Written as DNA, the CDR3 is TGCGCCAGCAGCTTTAAGCCAGGACAAGAGACCCAGTACTTC. Translated, it gives CASSFKPGQETQYF.

This clonotype was observed a handful of times. This sequence joins TRBV12-3 or TRBV12-4 and TRBJ2-1, with D possibly TRBD2 on 7 matching bases. The CDR3 contains 15 residues. Trimming took 7 bases from V and 2 from J, leaving 15 bases between them. The CDR3 DNA follows: TGTGCCAGCACGAGGGAGGGGGGCCCCTACAATGAGCAGTTCTTC. Protein sequence: CASTREGGPYNEQFF.

The rearrangement uses TRBV5-1 and TRBJ1-1, with no clear D. The CDR3 runs to 13 residues. Looked up from germline, CDR1 is SGHRS and CDR2 is YFSETQ. The ends were cut back, 3 bases at V and 1 base at J, with 7 bases in the middle. CDR3 sequence reads: CASSYRANTEAFF. The CDR3 region has the DNA TGCGCCAGCAGCTACCGGGCGAACACTGAAGCTTTCTTT.

This clonotype has more than one count but fewer than ten. V usage is TRBV7-2 and J usage is TRBJ2-7; 11 bases agree with TRBD2. Per the germline V gene, CDR1 is SGHTA and CDR2 is FQGNSA. The V and J ends lost 1 base and 7 bases, in that order; junction bases with no gene match: 9. This CDR3 spans 16 amino acids. CDR3 bases: TGTGCCAGCAGCTTAGAGGGAGGTCTAGCGGGAGGAGAGCAGTACTTC. Protein product: CASSLEGGLAGGEQYF.

For this clonotype: The junction and the germline gene differ at one end; a read error may be behind it. This sequence joins TRBV9 and TRBJ1-5; D is undetermined. The CDR3 is 15 residues long. CDR1 and CDR2 (germline): SGDLS, YYNGEE. Here the CDR3 DNA reads TGTGCCAGAAGCGTAGCTGACGTCGTCAATCAGCCCCAGCATTTT. It encodes CARSVADVVNQPQHF.

The CDR3 region is CASSLGFPNEKLFF. The CDR3 DNA is TGTGCCAGCAGTTTAGGGTTCCCTAATGAAAAACTGTTTTTT. The chain couples TRBV12-3 or TRBV12-4 to TRBJ1-4; unclear D gene. Trimming stripped 1 base from V and 3 bases from J, with 6 bases between. CDR3 length: 14 residues.

V is TRBV5-1 and J is TRBJ2-7, with TRBD1 as a possible D gene (6 bases). Trimming removed 4 bases from V and 0 bases from J, with 14 bases in between. Germline CDR1 is SGHRS and CDR2 is YFSETQ. This CDR3 spans 15 amino acids. For the CDR3, the DNA is TGCGCCAGCAGCCCCATGGGGGCAAGCTCCTACGAGCAGTACTTC. This translates into CASSPMGASSYEQYF.

This sequence joins TRBV30 and TRBJ2-2, with D unclear. Per germline, CDR1 GTSNPN and CDR2 SVGIG (reference sequence). The CDR3 is made up of 14 amino acids. The V end was cut by 1 base, the J end by 6 bases, with 12 bases between. CDR3 in amino acids: CAWSGVAPPGELFF. The CDR3, as DNA: TGTGCCTGGAGTGGGGTAGCCCCCCCCGGGGAGCTGTTTTTT.

This chain uses TRBV7-8 with TRBJ2-7; D ambiguous. Germline V CDR1 and CDR2: SGHVS, FQNEAQ. The CDR3 totals 14 residues. V lost 1 base and J lost 6, with 13 bases in between. The CDR3 is CASSLGGSRSEQYF. CDR3 nucleotide sequence: TGTGCCAGCAGCTTAGGCGGCAGCCGGAGCGAGCAGTACTTC.

V usage is TRBV7-3 and J usage is TRBJ1-4; 9 nucleotides agree with TRBD1. Germline V CDR1 and CDR2: SGHTA, FQGTGA. The CDR3 is 19 residues long. The J segment lost 0 bases and the V segment lost 1 base, leaving 9 bases of the junction unmatched. The DNA of the CDR3 is TGTGCCAGCAGCTTAAGGGGACAGGGACCTCCAGCAACTAATGAAAAACTGTTTTTT. Translation gives CASSLRGQGPPATNEKLFF.

V is TRBV5-1 and J is TRBJ2-1; perhaps TRBD2 as D (7 bases). This CDR3 has 15 amino acids. Trimming took off 4 bases at V and 8 bases at J, with 19 bases between the two ends. From germline, CDR1 is SGHRS and CDR2 YFSETQ. The CDR3 DNA sequence: TGCGCCAGCAGCCCGGGGGCTAGCGGAGGGGATGAGCAGTTCTTC. It is translated as CASSPGASGGDEQFF. Full variable domain (remainder filled in from reference TRBV5-1 and TRBJ2-1): KAGVTQTPRYLIKTRGQQVTLSCSPISGHRSVSWYQQTPGQGLQFLFEYFSETQRNKGNFPGRFSGRQFSNSRSEMNVSTLELGDSALYLCASSPGASGGDEQFFGPGTRLTVL.

The chain employs TRBV11-1 and TRBJ1-1, with D possibly being TRBD1 (5 bases). V was cut by 5 bases and J by 4 bases, with 14 bases left in between. The CDR3 has 14 residues. Looked up from germline, CDR1 is SGHAT and CDR2 is FQDESV (reference sequence). The CDR3 reads CASSPIPGVTEAFF. The CDR3 nucleotides read TGTGCCAGCAGCCCCATTCCGGGGGTCACTGAAGCTTTCTTT.

This clonotype has only a few counts. The rearrangement uses TRBV20-1 and TRBJ1-2, with TRBD1 identical over 8 bases. Losses at the gene ends were 6 bases for V and 7 bases for J; bases not matched to a gene: 7. The germline V gene encodes CDR1 DFQATT and CDR2 SNEGSKA (reference sequence). The CDR3 runs 12 residues. The CDR3 loop reads CSAPDRDSGYTF. CDR3 nucleotides: TGCAGTGCCCCGGACAGGGATAGTGGCTACACCTTC.

This chain joins TRBV10-3 and TRBJ2-1; no definite D call. Per germline, CDR1 ENHRY and CDR2 SYGVKD. The CDR3 loop spans 13 amino acids. V dropped 7 bases and J dropped 7 bases, with 14 bases sitting between them. The CDR3 is CAITGQVGNEQFF. CDR3 nucleotide sequence: TGTGCCATCACCGGGCAGGTTGGAAATGAGCAGTTCTTC.

This clonotype showed up just a few times. The chain combines TRBV4-1 with TRBJ2-1, with D possibly matching TRBD2 (6 bases). The CDR3 consists of 21 residues. Looked up from germline, CDR1 is MGHRA and CDR2 is YSYEKL. Trimming took off 2 bases at V and 4 bases at J, with 30 bases between the two ends. Here the CDR3 reads CASSQYSTRTDAGAIYNEQFF. Here the CDR3 DNA reads TGCGCCAGCAGCCAATATTCGACTAGAACCGATGCGGGTGCTATATACAATGAGCAGTTCTTC.

CDR3 loop: CASSELGTGELFF. CDR3 bases: TGTGCCAGCAGTGAACTAGGAACCGGGGAGCTGTTTTTT. The rearrangement uses TRBV2 and TRBJ2-2; D gene ambiguous. The germline CDR1 and CDR2 sequences are SNHLY and FYNNEI. The CDR3 is made up of 13 amino acids. Trimming cost V 2 bases and J 5 bases, with 6 bases left between them. Full variable domain (rest looked up from reference TRBV2 and TRBJ2-2): EPEVTQTPSHQVTQMGQEVILRCVPISNHLYFYWYRQILGQKVEFLVSFYNNEISEKSEIFDDQFSVERPDGSNFTLKIRSTKLEDSAMYFCASSELGTGELFFGEGSRLTVL.

V and J are TRBV20-1 and TRBJ2-3, with TRBD1 matching 10 bases. CDR1 and CDR2 (germline): DFQATT, SNEGSKA (reference sequence). V shed 3 bases and J 2 bases; nucleotides not matched to a gene: 2. The CDR3 totals 14 residues. The CDR3 is CSASGTGDTDTQYF. The CDR3 bases are TGCAGTGCTAGCGGGACAGGGGACACAGATACGCAGTATTTT.

V usage is TRBV27 and J usage is TRBJ1-4; D is uncertain. The ends were cut back, 4 bases at V and 7 bases at J, with 10 bases in the middle. The CDR3 loop spans 13 amino acids. Germline V lookup: CDR1 MNHEY, CDR2 SMNVEV (reference sequence). The CDR3 region has the DNA TGTGCCAGCAGTTACAATTTCGGTGAAAAACTGTTTTTT. Amino acid sequence: CASSYNFGEKLFF.

This clonotype was counted ten times or more. The V and J genes are TRBV6-2 or TRBV6-3 and TRBJ2-7, with D hard to call. The CDR3 length is 14 residues. CDR1 is MNHEY, CDR2 SVGEGT, per germline. V dropped 6 bases and J dropped 3 bases, with 15 bases sitting between them. The CDR3 DNA follows: TGTGCCAGCAGCGTTTTAGCAGAGATCTACGAGCAGTACTTC. It translates to CASSVLAEIYEQYF.

The chain uses TRBV2 and TRBJ1-6; D is ambiguous. The CDR3 consists of 14 residues. Per the germline V gene, CDR1 is SNHLY and CDR2 is FYNNEI. V lost 8 bases and J lost 1, with 9 bases in between. The CDR3 sequence: CASQFGSYNSPLHF. The CDR3 nucleotides are TGTGCCAGCCAATTCGGTTCCTATAATTCACCCCTCCACTTT.

The chain links TRBV7-2 to TRBJ2-1; the match to TRBD2 covers 14 bases. Trimming removed 5 bases from V and 8 bases from J; junction bases left unmatched: 8. There are 16 residues in the CDR3. Germline V CDR1 and CDR2: SGHTA, FQGNSA. CDR3 DNA sequence: TGTGCCAGCAGCCCGCCGGGACTAGCGGGAGTGGATGAGCAGTTCTTC. Translation: CASSPPGLAGVDEQFF. The whole variable domain, remainder taken from reference TRBV7-2 and TRBJ2-1, is GAGVSQSPSNKVTEKGKDVELRCDPISGHTALYWYRQSLGQGLEFLIYFQGNSAPDKSGLPSDRFSAERTGGSVSTLTIQRTQQEDSAVYLCASSPPGLAGVDEQFFGPGTRLTVL.

This sequence joins TRBV6-2 or TRBV6-3 and TRBJ2-1; D might be TRBD2 (6 bases). The ends were cut back, 8 bases at V and 11 bases at J, with 13 bases in the middle. This CDR3 is built from 11 residues. The germline gives CDR1 MNHEY, CDR2 SVGEGT. CDR3 in DNA: TGTGCCAGCCGGGCGGGACCACAGCAGTTCTTC. It yields the protein CASRAGPQQFF.

This clonotype was detected only a few times. This chain connects TRBV12-3 or TRBV12-4 to TRBJ1-1; unclear D gene. The CDR3 spans 14 residues. V lost 5 bases and J 4 bases, leaving 14 bases between the germline ends. CDR3 residues: CASSPTREGTEAFF. In DNA, the CDR3 is TGTGCCAGCAGTCCGACACGCGAAGGCACTGAAGCTTTCTTT.

This clonotype was observed a few times. The chain combines TRBV7-9 with TRBJ2-1, with TRBD1 matching over 8 bases. The germline V gene encodes CDR1 SEHNR and CDR2 FQNEAQ (reference sequence). CDR3 length: 14 residues. V lost 6 bases, J lost 5 bases, and 6 bases stayed unmatched. The CDR3 loop reads CASSSDRVHNEQFF. The CDR3 region has the DNA TGTGCCAGCAGTTCGGACAGGGTCCACAATGAGCAGTTCTTC.

The chain recombines TRBV14 with TRBJ1-1; D not resolved. The CDR3 sequence is 13 residues long. Germline V CDR1 and CDR2: SGHDN, FVKESK. The V end was cut by 2 bases, the J end by 4 bases, with 8 bases between. The CDR3: CASSQLLSTEAFF. The CDR3 DNA follows: TGTGCCAGCAGCCAACTTTTAAGCACTGAAGCTTTCTTT.

The J gene is TRBJ2-7, the V gene TRBV7-6; tentative D call: TRBD1 (6 bases). This CDR3 has 17 amino acids. V lost 1 base and J 0 bases, leaving 16 bases between the germline ends. CDR1 and CDR2 (germline): SGHVS, FNYEAQ. The CDR3 sequence is CASSLVIRGQSSYEQYF. CDR3 nucleotide sequence: TGTGCCAGCAGCTTAGTAATAAGAGGACAGAGCTCCTACGAGCAGTACTTC.

The V gene is TRBV9, the J gene TRBJ2-3; TRBD2 aligns across 8 bases. This CDR3 has 15 amino acids. Germline-derived CDR1 and CDR2 are SGDLS and YYNGEE. Unmatched junction bases numbered 2, after V lost 2 bases and J lost 0 bases. CDR3 loop: CASSVQRGSTDTQYF. The CDR3 nucleotides are TGTGCCAGCAGCGTTCAGCGGGGGAGCACAGATACGCAGTATTTT.

This sequence joins TRBV6-5 and TRBJ1-4; tentative D call: TRBD1 (6 bases). The CDR3 covers 15 residues. Trimming left V 6 bases short and J 3 bases short, with 14 bases between. Germline V gene lookup returns CDR1 MNHEY and CDR2 SVGAGI. The CDR3 DNA sequence: TGTGCCAGCAGCCTAATGGGGGCGGCTAATGAAAAACTGTTTTTT. Translating gives CASSLMGAANEKLFF.